The T cell receptor (beta chain) described here comes from a study of T cells in Graves' hyperthyroidism and ophthalmopathy. Overall study findings and caveats: Most clonotypes that expanded in the thyroid above 0.001 also showed up in blood. Before onset, ophthalmopathy was predicted by the model a median around 6.2 months earlier. Ophthalmopathy was told apart from stable hyperthyroidism by a 13 V-J model.

This CDR3 is built from 13 residues. V shed 5 bases and J shed 8 bases, with 13 bases lying between them. CDR1 is MDHEN and CDR2 is SYDVKM in the germline V gene. This clonotype occurred many times. What it binds is unknown. Amplification yielded TCR beta CDR3 regions, with RNA transcripts as the source. A first-round RT-PCR of the TCR CDR3 used the HTBI primer set. One entry per CDR3 protein results from TCRdb running MiXCR on the multiplex PCR reads. The sample records 600,000 to 700,000 distinct CDR3 sequences, roughly 15% being singletons. Sequencing used blood. The V gene is TRBV28, the J gene TRBJ2-1, with D possibly called TRBD1 or TRBD2 (5 bases each). This TCR derives from a woman between 35 and 50 years old with Graves' ophthalmopathy. CDR3 residues: CASSRPQGDEQFF. The CDR3 nucleotides read TGTGCCAGCAGTCGCCCGCAGGGAGATGAGCAGTTCTTC.